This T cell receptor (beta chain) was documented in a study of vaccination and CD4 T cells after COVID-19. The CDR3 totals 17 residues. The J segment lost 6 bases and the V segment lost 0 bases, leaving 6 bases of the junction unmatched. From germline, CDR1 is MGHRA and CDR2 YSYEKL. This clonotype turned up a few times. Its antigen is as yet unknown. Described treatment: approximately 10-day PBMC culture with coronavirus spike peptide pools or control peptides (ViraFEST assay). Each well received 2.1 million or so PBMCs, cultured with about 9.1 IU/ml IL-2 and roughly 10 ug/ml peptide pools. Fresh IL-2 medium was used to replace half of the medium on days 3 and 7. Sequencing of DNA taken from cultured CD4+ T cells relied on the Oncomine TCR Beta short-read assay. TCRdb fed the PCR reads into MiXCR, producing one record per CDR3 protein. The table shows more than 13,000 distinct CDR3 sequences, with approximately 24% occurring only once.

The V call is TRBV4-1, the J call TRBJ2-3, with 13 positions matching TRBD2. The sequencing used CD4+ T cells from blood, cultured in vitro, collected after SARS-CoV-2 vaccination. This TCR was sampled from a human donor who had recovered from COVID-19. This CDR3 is CASSQDRGLAGVDTQYF. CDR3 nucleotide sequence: TGCGCCAGCAGCCAAGATCGTGGACTAGCGGGAGTTGATACGCAGTATTTT.